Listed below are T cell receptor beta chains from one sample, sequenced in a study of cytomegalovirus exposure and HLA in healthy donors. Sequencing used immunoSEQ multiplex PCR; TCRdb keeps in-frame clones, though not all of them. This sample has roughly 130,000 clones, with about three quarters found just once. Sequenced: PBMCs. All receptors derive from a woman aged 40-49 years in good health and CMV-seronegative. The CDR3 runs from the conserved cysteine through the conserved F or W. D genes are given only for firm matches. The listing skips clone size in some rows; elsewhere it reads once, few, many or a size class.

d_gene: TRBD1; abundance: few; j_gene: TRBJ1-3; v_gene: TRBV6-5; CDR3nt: TGTGCCAGCAGACTCGACAGGGGCTCTGGAAACACCATATATTTT; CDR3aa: CASRLDRGSGNTIYF
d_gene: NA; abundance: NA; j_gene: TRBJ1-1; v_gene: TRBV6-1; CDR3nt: TGTGCCAGCATCCATTCGGGAGCTTTCTTT; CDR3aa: CASIHSGAFF
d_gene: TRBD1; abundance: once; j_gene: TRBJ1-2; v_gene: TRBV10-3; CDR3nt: TGTGCCATCAGTGGGACAGGGTTTGGCTATGGCTACACCTTC; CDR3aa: CAISGTGFGYGYTF
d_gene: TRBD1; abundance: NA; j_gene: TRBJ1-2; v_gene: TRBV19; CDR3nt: TGTGCCAGTAGTTCCCCACAACGAGGACAGGTCTATGGCTACACCTTC; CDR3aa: CASSSPQRGQVYGYTF
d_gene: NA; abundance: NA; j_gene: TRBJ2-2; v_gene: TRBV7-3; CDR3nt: TGTGCCAGCTCACAAGGGGCACATACCACCGGGGAGCTGTTTTTT; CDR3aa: CASSQGAHTTGELFF
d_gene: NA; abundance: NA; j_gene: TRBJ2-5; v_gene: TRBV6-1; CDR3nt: TGTGCCAGCAGTTATACAGGGTTGGCAGAGACCCAGTACTTC; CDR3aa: CASSYTGLAETQYF
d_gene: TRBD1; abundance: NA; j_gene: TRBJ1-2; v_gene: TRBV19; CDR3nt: TGTGCCAGTAGTACCCTATTCGAGACAGGGGGCCGCGGCTACACCTTC; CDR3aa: CASSTLFETGGRGYTF
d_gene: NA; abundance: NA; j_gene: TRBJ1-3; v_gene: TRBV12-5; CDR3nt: TGTGCTAGTGGTTTGGTTATGTCAGCTGGAAACACCATATATTTT; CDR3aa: CASGLVMSAGNTIYF
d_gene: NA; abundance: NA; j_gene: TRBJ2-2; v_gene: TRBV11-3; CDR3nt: TGTGCCAGCAGCACCCATTCGGGGGTCACCGGGGAGCTGTTTTTT; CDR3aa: CASSTHSGVTGELFF
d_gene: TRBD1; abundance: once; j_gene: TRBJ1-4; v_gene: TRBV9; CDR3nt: TGTGCCAGCAGCAGTACAGGGGGTAATGAAAAACTGTTTTTT; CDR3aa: CASSSTGGNEKLFF
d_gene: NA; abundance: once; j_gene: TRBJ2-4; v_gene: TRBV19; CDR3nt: TGTGCCAGTAGTATGGGCAGGGAGGACATTCAGTACTTC; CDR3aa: CASSMGREDIQYF
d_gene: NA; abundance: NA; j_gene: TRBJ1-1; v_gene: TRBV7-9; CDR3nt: TGTGCCAGCAGCGACGACAGGACTGAAGCTTTCTTT; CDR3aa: CASSDDRTEAFF
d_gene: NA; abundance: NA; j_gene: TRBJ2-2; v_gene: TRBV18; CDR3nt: TGTGCCAGCTCACCACAGGGAGTAAGGTCCAACACCGGGGAGCTGTTTTTT; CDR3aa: CASSPQGVRSNTGELFF
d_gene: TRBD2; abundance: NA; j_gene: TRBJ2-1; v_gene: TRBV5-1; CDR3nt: TGCGCCAGCAGCTTCAGACGGGCTAGCGGGGGCCTCAGCTCCTACAATGAGCAGTTCTTC; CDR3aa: CASSFRRASGGLSSYNEQFF
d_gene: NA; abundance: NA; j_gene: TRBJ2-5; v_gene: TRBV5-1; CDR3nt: TGCGCCAGCAGCATAGGACAGCTCCAAGAGACCCAGTACTTC; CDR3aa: CASSIGQLQETQYF
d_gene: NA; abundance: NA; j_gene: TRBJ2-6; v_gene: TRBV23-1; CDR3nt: TGCGCCAGCAGTCAATCGTGTGAGGACAGAGTTTACTCTGGGGCCAACGTCCTGACTTTC; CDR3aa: CASSQSCEDRVYSGANVLTF
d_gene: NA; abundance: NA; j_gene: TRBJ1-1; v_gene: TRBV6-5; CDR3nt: TGTGCCAGCAGTTACTCAGGAGGGGAATACACTGAAGCTTTCTTT; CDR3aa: CASSYSGGEYTEAFF
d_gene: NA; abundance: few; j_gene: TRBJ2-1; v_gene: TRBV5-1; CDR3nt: TGCGCCAGCAGCGTTCAGGGCAATGAGCAGTTCTTC; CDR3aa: CASSVQGNEQFF
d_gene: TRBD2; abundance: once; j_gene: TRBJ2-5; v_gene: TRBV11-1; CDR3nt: TGTGCCAGCGAACTAGCGGGGCGGCCCGGAGAGACCCAGTACTTC; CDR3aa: CASELAGRPGETQYF
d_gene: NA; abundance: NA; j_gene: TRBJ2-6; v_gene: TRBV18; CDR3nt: TGTGCCAGCTCACTAGGGGCTGGGGCCAACGTCCTGACTTTC; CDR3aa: CASSLGAGANVLTF
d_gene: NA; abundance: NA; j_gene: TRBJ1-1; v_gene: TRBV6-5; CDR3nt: TGTGCCAGCAGAACCCAGGCCTCCGGGGGTGAAGCTTTCTTT; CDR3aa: CASRTQASGGEAFF
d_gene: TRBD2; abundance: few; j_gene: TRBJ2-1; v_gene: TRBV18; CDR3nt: TGTGCCAGCTCACCACGGTTAGCGGGGGGCTCCTACAATGAGCAGTTCTTC; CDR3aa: CASSPRLAGGSYNEQFF
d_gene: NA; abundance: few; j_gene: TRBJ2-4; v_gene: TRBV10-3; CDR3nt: TGTGCCATCAGTGAGTCCCGGGGGGCGGCCAAAAACATTCAGTACTTC; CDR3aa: CAISESRGAAKNIQYF
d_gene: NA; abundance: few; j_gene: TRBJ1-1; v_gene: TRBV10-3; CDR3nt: TGTGCCACATCGGGGTCAGGGAACACTGAAGCTTTCTTT; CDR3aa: CATSGSGNTEAFF
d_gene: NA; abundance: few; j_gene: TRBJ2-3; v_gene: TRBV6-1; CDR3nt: TGTGCCAGCAGTGAAATCAGGCACACAGATACGCAGTATTTT; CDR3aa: CASSEIRHTDTQYF
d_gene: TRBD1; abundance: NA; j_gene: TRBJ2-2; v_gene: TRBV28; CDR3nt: TGTGCCAGCAGTTCCCGGACAGGGGGCTACACCGGGGAGCTGTTTTTT; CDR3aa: CASSSRTGGYTGELFF
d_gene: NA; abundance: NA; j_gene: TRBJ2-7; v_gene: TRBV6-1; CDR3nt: TGTGCCAGCAGTGAAAGTGGCGGGAACTACGAGCAGTACTTC; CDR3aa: CASSESGGNYEQYF
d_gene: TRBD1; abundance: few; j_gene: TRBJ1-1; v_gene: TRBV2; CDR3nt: TGTGCCAGCAACGGACAGGCGAACACTGAAGCTTTCTTT; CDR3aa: CASNGQANTEAFF
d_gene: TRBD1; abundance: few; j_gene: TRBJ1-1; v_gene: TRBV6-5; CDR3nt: TGTGCCAGCAGTCGGACAGGGAACACTGAAGCTTTCTTT; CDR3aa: CASSRTGNTEAFF
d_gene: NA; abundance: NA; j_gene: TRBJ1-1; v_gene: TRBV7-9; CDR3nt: TGTGCCAGCAGCTTGGGGGGGCTCACTGAAGCTTTCTTT; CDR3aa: CASSLGGLTEAFF
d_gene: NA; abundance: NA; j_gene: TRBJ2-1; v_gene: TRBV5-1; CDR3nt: TGCGCCAGCACGTCCGGGGGATCCCACAATGAGCAGTTCTTC; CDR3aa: CASTSGGSHNEQFF
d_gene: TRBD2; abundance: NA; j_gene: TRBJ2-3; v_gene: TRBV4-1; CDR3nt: TGCGCCAGCAGCCAGGCTAGCGGGGGGCGTACAGATACGCAGTATTTT; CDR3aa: CASSQASGGRTDTQYF
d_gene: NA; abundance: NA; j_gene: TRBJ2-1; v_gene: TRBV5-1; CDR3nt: TGCGCCAGCAGCTTGGAGGACAGACAATACAATGAGCAGTTCTTC; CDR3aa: CASSLEDRQYNEQFF